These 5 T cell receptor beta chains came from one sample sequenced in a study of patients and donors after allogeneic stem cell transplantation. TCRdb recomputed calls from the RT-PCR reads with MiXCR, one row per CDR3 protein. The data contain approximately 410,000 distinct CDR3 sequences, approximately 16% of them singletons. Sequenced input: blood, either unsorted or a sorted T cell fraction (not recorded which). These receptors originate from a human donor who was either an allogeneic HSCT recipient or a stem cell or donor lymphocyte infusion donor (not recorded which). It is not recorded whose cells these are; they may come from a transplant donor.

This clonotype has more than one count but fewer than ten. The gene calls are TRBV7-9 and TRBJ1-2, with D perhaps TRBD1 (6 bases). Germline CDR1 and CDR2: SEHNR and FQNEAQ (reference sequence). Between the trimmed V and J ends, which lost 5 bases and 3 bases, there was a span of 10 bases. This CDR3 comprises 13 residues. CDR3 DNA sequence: TGTGCCAGCAGCATGGACAGACACTATGGCTACACCTTC. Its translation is CASSMDRHYGYTF.

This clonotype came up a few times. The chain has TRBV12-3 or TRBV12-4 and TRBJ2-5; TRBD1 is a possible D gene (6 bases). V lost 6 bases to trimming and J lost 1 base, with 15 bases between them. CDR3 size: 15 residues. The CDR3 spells CASSRSTGIQETQYF. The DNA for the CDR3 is TGTGCCAGCAGCCGAAGTACAGGGATCCAAGAGACCCAGTACTTC.

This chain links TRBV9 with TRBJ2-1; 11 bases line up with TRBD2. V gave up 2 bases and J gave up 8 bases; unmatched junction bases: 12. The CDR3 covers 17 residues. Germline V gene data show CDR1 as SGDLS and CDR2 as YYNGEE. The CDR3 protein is CASSVSGRAGTPHEQFF. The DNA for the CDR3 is TGTGCCAGCAGCGTTAGCGGGAGGGCCGGTACCCCGCATGAGCAGTTCTTC.

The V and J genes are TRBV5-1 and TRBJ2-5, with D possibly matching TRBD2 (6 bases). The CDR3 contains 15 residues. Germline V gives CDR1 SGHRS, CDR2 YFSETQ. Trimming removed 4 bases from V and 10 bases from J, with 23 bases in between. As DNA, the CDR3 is TGCGCCAGCAGCCTACAAGGAGGGTTCGGGAGAGACCAGTACTTC. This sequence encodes CASSLQGGFGRDQYF.

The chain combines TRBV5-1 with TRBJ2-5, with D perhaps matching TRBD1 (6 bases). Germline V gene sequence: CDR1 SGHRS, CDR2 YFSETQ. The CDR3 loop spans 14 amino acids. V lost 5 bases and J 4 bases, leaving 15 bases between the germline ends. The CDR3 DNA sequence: TGCGCCAGCAGTCCTGGTGGGGGCGGAGAGACCCAGTACTTC. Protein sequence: CASSPGGGGETQYF.